This T cell receptor beta chain was identified during a study of cytomegalovirus exposure and HLA in healthy donors. Study results and limitations: Segments of the TCR beta V type were, in most cases, productive about 90% or about 30% of the time in an earlier analysis. Analyses of presence and absence presupposed an approximately uniform sequencing depth across donors. Solely CMV serostatus was available to characterize immune exposure.

Primers for the PCR totalled 60 Vbeta and 13 Jbeta. The protocol was immunoSEQ multiplex PCR, while the TCRdb copy is restricted to in-frame clones and leaves out a portion. The sample lists more than 100,000 clones, roughly 80% seen once, with about 3.3% in the top ten. On this clone: Its antigen is still unknown.

CDR3 length equals 11 residues. The V end was cut by 6 bases, the J end by 2 bases, with 3 bases between. Germline V gene data show CDR1 as ENHRY and CDR2 as SYGVKD. The study sampled nominally healthy donors, though unrecorded immune exposures were likely. The sequenced sample consisted of PBMCs. This clonotype was sampled from a woman younger than 45 in good health and CMV-seropositive. V gene TRBV10-3 combines with J gene TRBJ2-3; D ambiguous. CDR3: CAISHTDTQYF. The CDR3 coding sequence is TGTGCCATCAGCCACACAGATACGCAGTATTTT.